This TCR beta chain stems from a study of cytomegalovirus exposure and HLA in healthy donors. Findings and limits, study-wide: Reports state that TCR beta sequences accurately predicted most subjects' HLA-A and HLA-B alleles. Using a false discovery rate of 0.05, a later analysis showed that approximately 16,000 TCR beta sequences were associated with HLA alleles.

Notes on this clone: Its cognate antigen is unknown.

V dropped 2 bases and J dropped 7 bases, with 11 bases sitting between them. This CDR3 is built from 14 residues. The germline gives CDR1 ENHRY, CDR2 SYGVKD. Primers: 60 Vbeta forward and 13 Jbeta reverse. Profiling relied on immunoSEQ multiplex PCR, and the TCRdb table lists in-frame clones only, not all of them. The sample has about 94,000 clones, over 65% seen once; the top ten hold more than 0.6%. Unrecorded immune exposures were likely, despite nominal health at sampling. The TCR sequence derives from a woman aged 55-69 years in good health and CMV-seronegative. The rearrangement uses TRBV10-3 and TRBJ1-4; perhaps TRBD1 as D (5 bases). Sequences were obtained from PBMCs. The CDR3 reads CAISERGTGEKLFF. CDR3 DNA sequence: TGTGCCATCAGTGAGCGGGGGACGGGTGAAAAACTGTTTTTT.